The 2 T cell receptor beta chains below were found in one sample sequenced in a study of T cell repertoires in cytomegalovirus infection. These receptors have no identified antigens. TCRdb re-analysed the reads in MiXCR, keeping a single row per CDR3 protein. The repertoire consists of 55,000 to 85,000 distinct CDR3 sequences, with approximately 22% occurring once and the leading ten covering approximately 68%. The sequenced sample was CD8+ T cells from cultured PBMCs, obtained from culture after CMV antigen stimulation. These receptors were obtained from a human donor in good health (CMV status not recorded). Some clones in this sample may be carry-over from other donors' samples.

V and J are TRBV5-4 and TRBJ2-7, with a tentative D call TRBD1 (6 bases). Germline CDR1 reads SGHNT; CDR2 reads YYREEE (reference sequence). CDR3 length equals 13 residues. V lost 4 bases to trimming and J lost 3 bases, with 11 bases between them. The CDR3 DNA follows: TGTGCCAGCAGCCAGAAAGGGGGCTACGAGCAGTACTTC. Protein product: CASSQKGGYEQYF. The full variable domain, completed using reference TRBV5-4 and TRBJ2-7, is ETGVTQSPTHLIKTRGQQVTLRCSSQSGHNTVSWYQQALGQGPQFIFQYYREEENGRGNFPPRFSGLQFPNYSSELNVNALELDDSALYLCASSQKGGYEQYFGPGTRLTVT.

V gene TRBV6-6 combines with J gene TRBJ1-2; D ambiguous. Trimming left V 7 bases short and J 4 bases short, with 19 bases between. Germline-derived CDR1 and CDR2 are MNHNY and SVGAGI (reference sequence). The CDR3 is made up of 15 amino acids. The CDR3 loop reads CASIATTGSRYGYTF. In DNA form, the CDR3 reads TGTGCCAGCATTGCCACGACGGGGAGTCGCTATGGCTACACCTTC.